This T cell receptor (beta chain) was recovered during a study of neurological immune-mediated disorders. This clonotype was found many times. The team produced cDNA through 5'RACE using 10-nucleotide random UMIs. TCRdb reanalysed the 5' RACE reads using MiXCR and keeps one entry per CDR3 protein. The sample has under 75,000 distinct CDR3 sequences; 3.2% are singletons. CDR1 is KGHSH and CDR2 is LQKENI in the germline V gene. V was shortened by 5 bases and J by 3 bases, with 10 bases between the two germline ends. This CDR3 has 13 residues. Unsorted libraries came from 2 million PBMCs stored at -80 °C.

Sequences were obtained from PBMCs. This sequence originates from a woman aged 45-65 years with multiple sclerosis. The chain recombines TRBV18 with TRBJ1-1; weak D call: TRBD1 (5 bases). CDR3 coding DNA: TGTGCCAGCTCAGAGGACATATACACTGAAGCTTTCTTT. It specifies CASSEDIYTEAFF. Drawing the rest from reference TRBV18 and TRBJ1-1, the complete variable domain is NAGVMQNPRHLVRRRGQEARLRCSPMKGHSHVYWYRQLPEEGLKFMVYLQKENIIDESGMPKERFSAEFPKEGPSILRIQQVVRGDSAAYFCASSEDIYTEAFFGQGTRLTVV.